This T cell receptor beta chain was identified during a study of T cell repertoires in cytomegalovirus infection. About the study: Public TCR beta signatures marked donors with CMV infection and the matching HLA.

The CDR3 is 15 residues long. The germline CDR1 and CDR2 sequences are KGHSH and LQKENI. V lost 1 base and J 4 bases, leaving 14 bases between the germline ends. The table lists this clonotype with a few counts. Antigen: not known. Study results and caveats: Within the response measured ex vivo, HLA-C-restricted CMV-specific TCR beta clonotypes were dominant. Carriage of CMV together with the relevant HLA was identifiable through cumulative public TCR beta family frequency.

TCRdb processed the reads anew with MiXCR; each CDR3 protein has one entry. The top ten clones hold approximately 15% of a sample with 250,000 to 300,000 distinct CDR3 sequences, about 23% of them seen once. This TCR was recovered from a human donor in good health (CMV status not recorded). Some clones in this sample may be carry-over from other donors' samples. Sequenced material: PBMCs. The chain links TRBV18 to TRBJ2-7; D unresolved. As DNA, the CDR3 is TGTGCCAGCTCACCACGCACACACGGAAGTTACGAGCAGTACTTC. Its translation: CASSPRTHGSYEQYF.